What follows are 18 T cell receptor beta chains derived from one specimen sequenced in a study of shared clonotypes between healthy human individuals. Libraries were prepared by immunoSEQ multiplex PCR; TCRdb keeps only in-frame clonotypes and omits some of them. The data hold roughly 2,000,000 clones, with 93% observed a single time. CD45RO-negative CD8 cells positively selected for CCR7 made up the naive population, which excluded terminally differentiated effector memory CD45RA+ cells. The sample comprised naive CD8+ T cells from PBMCs. The origin of the receptors is a man aged 18 to 35 in good health. Some clones in this sample may be carry-over from other donors' samples.

This chain connects TRBV28 to TRBJ2-3, with 14 bases lining up with TRBD2. Trimming removed 2 bases from V and 4 bases from J; junction bases left unmatched: 14. The length of the CDR3 is 20 residues. Germline V gene data show CDR1 as MDHEN and CDR2 as SYDVKM. The CDR3: CASSLGTPGLAGEDPDTQYF. The CDR3 DNA is TGTGCCAGCAGTTTAGGGACCCCGGGACTAGCGGGGGAGGATCCAGATACGCAGTATTTT.

With regard to this clone: Other DNA sequences of this sample code for an identical CDR3. The chain recombines TRBV5-6 with TRBJ2-7, with TRBD1 matching over 7 bases. Germline-derived CDR1 and CDR2 are SGHDT and YYEEEE. The CDR3 sequence is 13 residues long. V lost 3 bases and J lost 3; bases outside the gene matches: 3. This chain's CDR3 is CASSSGQHYEQYF. The CDR3 region has the DNA TGTGCCAGCAGCTCGGGACAGCACTACGAGCAGTACTTC.

The V call is TRBV27, the J call TRBJ1-2; D is ambiguous. The CDR3 totals 11 residues. Trimming pared 10 bases from V and 2 bases from J, leaving 8 bases between. Germline loops: CDR1 MNHEY, CDR2 SMNVEV (reference sequence). CDR3 nucleotide sequence: TGTGCCACGGGGATAAACTATGGCTACACCTTC. This gives the protein CATGINYGYTF.

This chain connects TRBV10-1 to TRBJ2-2, with 10 bases matching TRBD2. CDR3 length: 17 amino acids. Per the germline V gene, CDR1 is WNHNN and CDR2 is SYGVQD (reference sequence). After removal of 11 bases from V and 4 bases from J, the junction contained 16 bases not matched to a gene. CDR3 region: CAQKGLIAGGSTGELFF. The CDR3 nucleotides read TGCGCCCAAAAAGGACTAATAGCGGGAGGTAGCACCGGGGAGCTGTTTTTT.

The chain has TRBV29-1 and TRBJ2-7; 9 bases map to TRBD2. Germline CDR1 and CDR2: SQVTM and ANQGSEA. There are 15 residues in the CDR3. V gave up 6 bases and J gave up 3 bases; unmatched junction bases: 12. CDR3 DNA sequence: TGCAGCGTGGGACCGGGACTAGCAGGTTACTACGAGCAGTACTTC. Its protein is CSVGPGLAGYYEQYF.

The chain uses TRBV7-3 and TRBJ2-2; 7 positions agree with TRBD1. V lost 4 bases to trimming and J lost 4 bases; unmatched junction nucleotides: 6. CDR3 length: 15 residues. Germline CDR1 SGHTA, CDR2 FQGTGA. DNA of the CDR3: TGTGCCAGCAGCTCTCGACAGGGCGGCACCGGGGAGCTGTTTTTT. It is translated as CASSSRQGGTGELFF. Together with reference TRBV7-3 and TRBJ2-2, the CDR3 gives the full variable domain: GAGVSQTPSNKVTEKGKYVELRCDPISGHTALYWYRQSLGQGPEFLIYFQGTGAADDSGLPNDRFFAVRPEGSVSTLKIQRTERGDSAVYLCASSSRQGGTGELFFGEGSRLTVL.

The chain uses TRBV6-5 and TRBJ2-7, with a tentative D call TRBD2 (6 bases). The germline V and J ends were trimmed by 6 bases and 0 bases, with 15 bases remaining between them. The CDR3 sequence is 15 residues long. The germline CDR1 and CDR2 sequences are MNHEY and SVGAGI. Here the CDR3 reads CASRMGLANSYEQYF. The CDR3 nucleotides read TGTGCCAGCAGGATGGGACTGGCAAACTCCTACGAGCAGTACTTC.

The chain recombines TRBV28 with TRBJ2-7, with 7 positions matching TRBD2. This CDR3 region has 15 residues. The J segment lost 4 bases and the V segment lost 5 bases, leaving 11 bases of the junction unmatched. Germline V gives CDR1 MDHEN, CDR2 SYDVKM. The CDR3 DNA reads as TGTGCCAGCAGTCCCCTGGGGGGGGTGGGGTACGAGCAGTACTTC. Protein sequence: CASSPLGGVGYEQYF.

J is TRBJ2-7 and V is TRBV6-6, with 8 bases matching TRBD2. The CDR3 contains 12 residues. Looked up from germline, CDR1 is MNHNY and CDR2 is SVGAGI (reference sequence). V shed 2 bases and J 7 bases; nucleotides not matched to a gene: 1. CDR3 in amino acids: CASSYPSGEQYF. The CDR3 DNA sequence: TGTGCCAGCAGTTACCCTAGCGGGGAGCAGTACTTC.

V is TRBV5-8 and J is TRBJ2-7, with D hard to call. Deletions cut 1 base from V and 3 bases from J, with 11 bases between. Germline-derived CDR1 and CDR2 are SGHTS and YDEGEE. CDR3 length equals 14 residues. This CDR3 is CASSLPGLNYEQYF. The DNA of the CDR3 is TGTGCCAGCAGCTTGCCGGGCCTAAACTACGAGCAGTACTTC.

This clone was found a few times. The rearrangement links TRBV27 to TRBJ1-5; D remains ambiguous. Germline CDR1 and CDR2: MNHEY and SMNVEV (reference sequence). CDR3 length: 13 amino acids. V gave up 3 bases and J gave up 5 bases, with 8 bases separating them. The DNA for the CDR3 is TGTGCCAGCAGTTTCATGGGAGATCAGCCCCAGCATTTT. Translated: CASSFMGDQPQHF.

Only one count was recorded for this clone. The chain links TRBV7-9 to TRBJ2-3; D remains ambiguous. CDR1 and CDR2 (germline): SEHNR, FQNEAQ (reference sequence). There are 14 residues in the CDR3. Trimming removed 1 base from V and 4 bases from J, with 9 bases in between. Here the CDR3 DNA reads TGTGCCAGCAGCTTAGATGCCAGCCCAGATACGCAGTATTTT. This translates into CASSLDASPDTQYF.

The chain has TRBV6-6 and TRBJ2-7; D possibly matches TRBD1 or TRBD2 (6 bases each). The CDR3 is 14 amino acids. V shed 1 base and J shed 6 bases, with 13 bases lying between them. Germline V gives CDR1 MNHNY, CDR2 SVGAGI (reference sequence). CDR3 nucleotide sequence: TGTGCCAGCAGTTACTTGGGGGGCTGGGCCGAGCAGTACTTC. Translation: CASSYLGGWAEQYF.

The count of this clone is one. V usage is TRBV13 and J usage is TRBJ1-1, with D maybe TRBD1 (5 bases). CDR3 length equals 16 residues. CDR1 and CDR2 (germline): PRHDT, FYEKMQ (reference sequence). V lost 4 bases, J lost 0 bases, and 15 bases lay in between. CDR3 region: CASSYSPGTMNTEAFF. The CDR3 coding sequence is TGTGCCAGCAGCTACAGCCCAGGGACCATGAACACTGAAGCTTTCTTT.

The chain joins TRBV6-6 to TRBJ1-5, with D perhaps matching TRBD1 (5 bases). CDR1 is MNHNY and CDR2 is SVGAGI in the germline V gene (reference sequence). The V gene lost 6 bases and the J gene lost 6 bases, with 18 bases spanning the gap. This CDR3 comprises 15 residues. This CDR3 is CASRPYSRGVQPQHF. CDR3 DNA sequence: TGTGCCAGCAGACCGTACAGCCGGGGGGTTCAGCCCCAGCATTTT.

This clone came up a few times. V and J are TRBV7-6 and TRBJ1-1; D not resolved. The V gene lost 5 bases and the J gene lost 3 bases, with 13 bases spanning the gap. The length of the CDR3 is 14 residues. Germline V gene sequence: CDR1 SGHVS, CDR2 FNYEAQ. Here the CDR3 reads CASSAPLGDTEAFF. DNA of the CDR3: TGTGCCAGCAGCGCCCCTTTGGGAGACACTGAAGCTTTCTTT.

This chain links TRBV7-9 with TRBJ2-7; 9 bases align to TRBD1. V gave up 5 bases and J gave up 7 bases; unmatched junction bases: 12. This CDR3 region has 15 residues. CDR1 and CDR2 from the germline V gene are SEHNR and FQNEAQ (reference sequence). The CDR3 nucleotides are TGTGCCAGCAGCGAAGAGGACAGGGGAACTGAGGAGCAGTACTTC. Translation gives CASSEEDRGTEEQYF. The complete variable domain, with remaining parts taken from reference TRBV7-9 and TRBJ2-7, reads DTGVSQNPRHKITKRGQNVTFRCDPISEHNRLYWYRQTLGQGPEFLTYFQNEAQLEKSRLLSDRFSAERPKGSFSTLEIQRTEQGDSAMYLCASSEEDRGTEEQYFGPGTRLTVT.

This sequence joins TRBV28 and TRBJ2-7; D ambiguous. The CDR3 spans 12 residues. Germline V gives CDR1 MDHEN, CDR2 SYDVKM. V shed 7 bases and J shed 2 bases, with 9 bases lying between them. CDR3 sequence reads: CASIGRTYEQYF. The CDR3 region has the DNA TGTGCCAGCATTGGCAGGACCTACGAGCAGTACTTC.